The 8 T cell receptor beta chains presented below share a single source sample, sequenced in a study of T-cell reconstitution after alpha-beta-depleted transplantation in children. Unique molecular identifiers were used to barcode this TCRbeta library. Each CDR3 protein gets one entry after TCRdb re-called the PCR reads with MiXCR. The table has some 150,000 distinct CDR3 sequences, more than 8% seen once. The specimen was PBMCs, mostly from graft donor cells, collected 180 days after TCRalphabeta/CD19-depleted stem cell transplant. The receptors originated from a female patient aged 2-15 years who had a stem cell transplant for congenital amegakaryocytic thrombocytopenia, so the T cells may come from the graft donor.

The chain joins TRBV3-1 to TRBJ2-3; 8 bases match TRBD2. This CDR3 has 15 residues. With 3 bases clipped from V and 2 bases from J, the junction kept 4 bases outside the gene matches. Per germline, CDR1 LGHDT and CDR2 YNNKEL (reference sequence). The CDR3 is CASSQTSDYTDTQYF. The CDR3 DNA is TGTGCCAGCAGCCAGACTAGCGACTACACAGATACGCAGTATTTT.

Many counts were recorded for this clonotype. The chain couples TRBV29-1 to TRBJ1-6; a weak D match, TRBD1 (6 bases). Germline values: CDR1 SQVTM, CDR2 ANQGSEA. The length of the CDR3 is 13 residues. V shed 0 bases and J shed 9 bases, with 9 bases lying between them. This CDR3 is CSVEEGRGSPLHF. The CDR3 region has the DNA TGCAGCGTTGAAGAGGGCAGGGGTTCACCCCTCCACTTT. The entire variable domain, with the rest obtained from reference TRBV29-1 and TRBJ1-6, is as follows: SAVISQKPSRDICQRGTSLTIQCQVDSQVTMMFWYRQQPGQSLTLIATANQGSEATYESGFVIDKFPISRPNLTFSTLTVSNMSPEDSSIYLCSVEEGRGSPLHFGNGTRLTVT.

This clonotype was seen ten or more times. The chain links TRBV6-5 to TRBJ1-6; tentatively, D is TRBD1 (5 bases). V gave up 5 bases and J gave up 11 bases, with 22 bases separating them. Germline CDR1 is MNHEY and CDR2 is SVGAGI. The CDR3 sequence is 16 residues long. CDR3 residues: CASSPRPIRGSTPLHF. Here the CDR3 DNA reads TGTGCCAGCAGTCCTCGGCCCATTCGGGGCTCTACACCCCTCCACTTT.

This clonotype was counted at least ten times. The rearrangement uses TRBV15 and TRBJ2-1; 8 bases fit TRBD2. Germline CDR1 reads LNHNV; CDR2 reads YYDKDF (reference sequence). V was pared by 0 bases and J by 7 bases, with 8 bases of the junction left unmatched. The CDR3 loop spans 16 amino acids. CDR3 amino acids: CATSRDSGRGANEQFF. CDR3 DNA sequence: TGTGCCACCAGCAGAGATTCCGGGAGGGGCGCAAATGAGCAGTTCTTC.

This clonotype was counted ten times or more. J is TRBJ2-1 and V is TRBV6-1; TRBD2 aligns across 8 bases. V trimming: 4 bases; J trimming: 2 bases; junction bases outside the gene matches: 16. The CDR3 spans 19 residues. Germline V CDR1 and CDR2: MNHNS, SASEGT. CDR3 sequence (DNA): TGTGCCAGCAGTGGTAAAATTAAGAGGGCGGGAGGCCCCTACAATGAGCAGTTCTTC. Its translation is CASSGKIKRAGGPYNEQFF.

In this sample, this clonotype turned up many times. The rearrangement uses TRBV20-1 and TRBJ1-6; possible D gene TRBD1, 6 bases. V lost 5 bases to trimming and J lost 0 bases, with 14 bases between them. The germline CDR1 and CDR2 sequences are DFQATT and SNEGSKA (reference sequence). The CDR3 is 16 amino acids. As DNA, the CDR3 is TGCAGTGCTCCGACGGGGGGCGGCTCCTATAATTCACCCCTCCACTTT. This encodes CSAPTGGGSYNSPLHF.

This clonotype is a singleton in its sample. A much larger clone differs from this one at a single base, so this may be a read error. The chain recombines TRBV29-1 with TRBJ1-2, with 7 bases aligning to TRBD1. J was trimmed by 5 bases and V by 6 bases; bases with no gene match: 9. The CDR3 sequence is 13 residues long. The germline CDR1 and CDR2 sequences are SQVTM and ANQGSEA. CDR3 amino acids: CSVSTGQVYGYTF. CDR3 nucleotides: TGCAGCGTCTCTACCGGACAGGTTTATGGCTACACCTTC.

This clonotype was seen a handful of times. V gene TRBV20-1 combines with J gene TRBJ2-5; D possibly corresponds to TRBD2 (6 bases). V gave up 5 bases and J gave up 2 bases, with 12 bases separating them. The CDR3 is 13 amino acids. CDR1 and CDR2 from the germline V gene are DFQATT and SNEGSKA (reference sequence). The chain's CDR3 is CSASGDWQETQYF. CDR3 bases: TGCAGTGCTTCCGGGGACTGGCAAGAGACCCAGTACTTC.